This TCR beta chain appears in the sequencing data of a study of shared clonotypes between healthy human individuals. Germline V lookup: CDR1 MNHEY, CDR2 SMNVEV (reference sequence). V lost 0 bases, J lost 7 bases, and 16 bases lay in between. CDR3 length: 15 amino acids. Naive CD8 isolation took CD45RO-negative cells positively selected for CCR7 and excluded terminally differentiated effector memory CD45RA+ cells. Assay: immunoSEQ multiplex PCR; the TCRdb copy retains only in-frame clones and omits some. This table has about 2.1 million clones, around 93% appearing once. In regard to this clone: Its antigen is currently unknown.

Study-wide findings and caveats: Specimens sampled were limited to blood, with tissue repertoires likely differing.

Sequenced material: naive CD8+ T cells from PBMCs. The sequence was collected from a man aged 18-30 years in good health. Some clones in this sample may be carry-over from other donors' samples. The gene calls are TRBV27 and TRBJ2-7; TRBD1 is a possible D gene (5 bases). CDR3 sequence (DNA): TGTGCCAGCAGTTTATCCGCTTCAGGGTCGGGTGAGCAGTACTTC. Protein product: CASSLSASGSGEQYF.